Listed below are T cell receptor beta chains from one sample, sequenced in a study of PD-L1 blockade in urothelial cancer. The repertoire was sequenced with immunoSEQ multiplex PCR; TCRdb's copy has only in-frame clones and lacks some. In the table there are over 75,000 clones, more than 70% of which are singletons. The starting material was PBMCs, obtained around atezolizumab (anti-PD-L1) treatment. All receptors come from a man aged 60 to 69 with urothelial cancer. The CDR3 runs from the conserved cysteine through the conserved F or W. D genes are given only for firm matches. Only some rows state a clone size, as once, few, many or a class for expanded clones.

D | J | size | length | V | CDR3 | DNA
TRBD2 | TRBJ2-1 | . | 15 | TRBV5-1 | CASSWGTSGYNEQFF | TGCGCCAGCAGCTGGGGGACTAGCGGCTACAATGAGCAGTTCTTC
TRBD1 | TRBJ1-5 | . | 14 | TRBV5-8 | CASRITGGTQPQHF | TGTGCCAGCCGGATTACAGGGGGTACTCAGCCCCAGCATTTT
TRBD2 | TRBJ2-3 | . | 16 | TRBV7-2 | CASSGLAGAGTDTQYF | TGTGCCAGCAGCGGACTAGCGGGGGCCGGAACAGATACGCAGTATTTT
TRBD2 | TRBJ2-1 | . | 14 | TRBV30 | CASSKGAGVNEQFF | TGTGCCTCCAGTAAGGGTGCGGGAGTCAATGAGCAGTTCTTC
. | TRBJ2-7 | . | 12 | TRBV11-1 | CASSLSSAEQYF | TGTGCCAGCAGCTTAAGTTCCGCGGAGCAGTACTTC
. | TRBJ2-1 | once | 12 | TRBV30 | CAWSGGGVVQFF | TGTGCCTGGAGTGGTGGCGGTGTAGTGCAGTTCTTC
TRBD1 | TRBJ2-7 | . | 14 | TRBV5-8 | CASSLGQGVYEQYF | TGTGCCAGCAGCTTGGGACAGGGGGTCTACGAGCAGTACTTC
. | TRBJ1-5 | . | 12 | TRBV30 | CAWNRAGQPQHF | TGTGCCTGGAACAGGGCCGGGCAGCCCCAGCATTTT
. | TRBJ2-2 | . | 15 | TRBV13 | CASSLVGRNTGELFF | TGTGCCAGCAGTTTAGTGGGGAGGAACACCGGGGAGCTGTTTTTT
TRBD2 | TRBJ2-5 | . | 15 | TRBV9 | CASSGGVAGRETQYF | TGTGCCAGCAGCGGCGGGGTAGCGGGAAGGGAGACCCAGTACTTC
. | TRBJ2-7 | few | 13 | TRBV7-9 | CASSLAQGIEQYF | TGTGCCAGCAGCTTAGCGCAGGGGATCGAGCAGTACTTC
. | TRBJ1-5 | . | 11 | TRBV4-1 | CASSQPRLQHF | TGCGCCAGCAGCCAACCGCGACTCCAGCATTTT
TRBD2 | TRBJ2-7 | . | 15 | TRBV11-2 | CASSLGLAGAYEQYF | TGTGCCAGCAGCTTAGGACTAGCGGGGGCCTACGAGCAGTACTTC
. | TRBJ1-3 | once | 13 | TRBV28 | CASTPGTGNTIYF | TGTGCCAGCACACCAGGCACTGGAAACACCATATATTTT
TRBD2 | TRBJ2-1 | . | 15 | TRBV7-3 | CASSSTGGPGNEQFF | TGTGCCAGCAGCTCCACGGGGGGGCCGGGTAATGAGCAGTTCTTC
. | TRBJ2-5 | . | 13 | TRBV19 | CASSNRGQETQYF | TGTGCCAGTAGTAATCGGGGGCAAGAGACCCAGTACTTC
. | TRBJ1-3 | . | 14 | TRBV9 | CASSVDQGRNTIYF | TGTGCCAGCAGCGTAGATCAGGGCCGAAACACCATATATTTT
. | TRBJ2-7 | . | 15 | TRBV21-1 | CASSKWAISGCEQYF | TGTGCCAGCAGCAAATGGGCCATATCAGGTTGCGAGCAGTACTTC
. | TRBJ2-3 | . | 14 | TRBV4-2 | CASSQEGRTDTQYF | TGTGCCAGCAGCCAAGAGGGGAGGACAGATACGCAGTATTTT
TRBD1 | TRBJ1-1 | . | 11 | TRBV30 | CAWRPGQEAFF | TGTGCCTGGAGGCCGGGACAGGAAGCTTTCTTT
TRBD2 | TRBJ2-5 | . | 17 | TRBV9 | CASSVGGSGYSQETQYF | TGTGCCAGCAGCGTAGGAGGTAGCGGGTATAGCCAAGAGACCCAGTACTTC
TRBD1 | TRBJ2-7 | few | 15 | TRBV6-1 | CASRPRQGDNYEQYF | TGTGCCAGCAGACCGCGACAGGGGGACAACTACGAGCAGTACTTC
. | TRBJ2-7 | . | 15 | TRBV19 | CASSAQGGPAYEQYF | TGTGCCAGTAGTGCTCAGGGGGGCCCAGCTTACGAGCAGTACTTC
TRBD2 | TRBJ2-6 | . | 16 | TRBV19 | CASSIEGGSGANVLTF | TGTGCCAGTAGTATAGAGGGGGGGTCTGGGGCCAACGTCCTGACTTTC
. | TRBJ2-5 | . | 14 | TRBV5-1 | CASSPGDSSETQYF | TGCGCCAGCAGCCCGGGGGACTCCTCGGAGACCCAGTACTTC
. | TRBJ2-2 | . | 15 | TRBV25-1 | CASSVVAGYGGELFF | TGTGCCAGCAGTGTGGTAGCCGGATATGGCGGGGAGCTGTTTTTT